These T cell receptor beta chains were read from a single sample in a study of blood T cell repertoires in COVID-19. This table comes from immunoSEQ multiplex PCR, and its TCRdb copy is limited to in-frame clones, with some not included. The table records a few hundred thousand clones, approximately 83% of them present only once. Sequenced material: PBMCs or T cells enriched from blood (not recorded which). These receptors were obtained from a woman in her twenties or thirties who had recovered from COVID-19. Each CDR3 is given with its conserved first and last residue. The D gene is left open where the match is weak. A clone size is listed for some rows: how often the clone was seen (once, few, many), or a class if it is expanded.

CDR3aa: CASSFGTEAFF
CDR3nt: TGTGCCAGCAGTTTCGGGACTGAAGCTTTCTTT
d_gene: .
j_gene: TRBJ1-1
len: 11
v_gene: TRBV27
abundance: .

CDR3aa: CASTLAGGRAQTQYF
CDR3nt: TGTGCCAGCACCCTAGCGGGAGGAAGGGCCCAGACCCAGTACTTC
d_gene: TRBD2
j_gene: TRBJ2-5
len: 15
v_gene: TRBV6-5
abundance: .

CDR3aa: CASSPSGALSYNEQFF
CDR3nt: TGTGCCAGCAGCCCCAGCGGGGCCCTCTCCTACAATGAGCAGTTCTTC
d_gene: TRBD2
j_gene: TRBJ2-1
len: 16
v_gene: TRBV7-9
abundance: once

CDR3aa: CASIARGRGNQETQYF
CDR3nt: TGTGCCAGCATTGCGAGGGGGCGGGGCAACCAAGAGACCCAGTACTTC
d_gene: .
j_gene: TRBJ2-5
len: 16
v_gene: TRBV7-9
abundance: .

CDR3aa: CASSLGGGIVNQPQHF
CDR3nt: TGTGCCAGCAGCCTGGGAGGGGGAATCGTCAATCAGCCCCAGCATTTT
d_gene: .
j_gene: TRBJ1-5
len: 16
v_gene: TRBV7-9
abundance: .

CDR3aa: CASNWGGGALQETQYF
CDR3nt: TGTGCCAGCAACTGGGGAGGCGGGGCCCTCCAAGAGACCCAGTACTTC
d_gene: .
j_gene: TRBJ2-5
len: 16
v_gene: TRBV9
abundance: .

CDR3aa: CASSLVAGSTGELFF
CDR3nt: TGCGCCAGCAGCTTGGTGGCAGGGTCCACCGGGGAGCTGTTTTTT
d_gene: .
j_gene: TRBJ2-2
len: 15
v_gene: TRBV5-1
abundance: .

CDR3aa: CASSYSKGAGYGYTF
CDR3nt: TGTGCCAGCAGTTACTCGAAAGGGGCAGGCTATGGCTACACCTTC
d_gene: .
j_gene: TRBJ1-2
len: 15
v_gene: TRBV6-5
abundance: .

CDR3aa: CASSDPPGDNQPQHF
CDR3nt: TGTGCCAGCAGTGATCCTCCGGGGGACAATCAGCCCCAGCATTTT
d_gene: .
j_gene: TRBJ1-5
len: 15
v_gene: TRBV6-4
abundance: .

CDR3aa: CASSGALAAVSYNEQFF
CDR3nt: TGTGCCAGCAGTGGGGCTCTAGCGGCGGTCTCCTACAATGAGCAGTTCTTC
d_gene: TRBD2
j_gene: TRBJ2-1
len: 17
v_gene: TRBV6-1
abundance: .

CDR3aa: CASSPSSGSGNTIYF
CDR3nt: TGTGCCAGCTCACCATCGAGCGGCTCTGGAAACACCATATATTTT
d_gene: .
j_gene: TRBJ1-3
len: 15
v_gene: TRBV18
abundance: .

CDR3aa: CASSISSRGHYGYTF
CDR3nt: TGTGCCAGTAGTATTTCCAGCAGGGGGCATTATGGCTACACCTTC
d_gene: TRBD1
j_gene: TRBJ1-2
len: 15
v_gene: TRBV19
abundance: .

CDR3aa: CSLSGIYNEQFF
CDR3nt: TGCAGCCTTAGCGGAATTTACAATGAGCAGTTCTTC
d_gene: .
j_gene: TRBJ2-1
len: 12
v_gene: TRBV29-1
abundance: .

CDR3aa: CASSLDLTPGQPQHF
CDR3nt: TGCGCCAGCAGCTTGGACCTTACACCAGGGCAGCCCCAGCATTTT
d_gene: .
j_gene: TRBJ1-5
len: 15
v_gene: TRBV5-1
abundance: .

CDR3aa: CATSDPQQSGQNEQFF
CDR3nt: TGTGCCACCAGTGACCCTCAGCAATCCGGACAGAATGAGCAGTTCTTC
d_gene: .
j_gene: TRBJ2-1
len: 16
v_gene: TRBV24-1
abundance: .

CDR3aa: CASSQVDRGSWTEAFF
CDR3nt: TGTGCCAGCAGCCAAGTTGACAGGGGGTCTTGGACTGAAGCTTTCTTT
d_gene: TRBD1
j_gene: TRBJ1-1
len: 16
v_gene: TRBV14
abundance: .

CDR3aa: CASSEIRDRDEKLFF
CDR3nt: TGTGCCAGCAGCGAAATCCGGGACAGGGACGAAAAACTGTTTTTT
d_gene: TRBD1
j_gene: TRBJ1-4
len: 15
v_gene: TRBV9
abundance: .

CDR3aa: CASSEGGEKLFF
CDR3nt: TGTGCCAGCAGTGAAGGAGGGGAAAAACTGTTTTTT
d_gene: .
j_gene: TRBJ1-4
len: 12
v_gene: TRBV6-1
abundance: .

CDR3aa: CAVQGLLNTEAFF
CDR3nt: TGTGCCGTGCAGGGCCTTCTGAACACTGAAGCTTTCTTT
d_gene: .
j_gene: TRBJ1-1
len: 13
v_gene: TRBV27
abundance: .

CDR3aa: CASSQGVNTDTQYF
CDR3nt: TGTGCCAGCTCACAGGGGGTGAACACAGATACGCAGTATTTT
d_gene: .
j_gene: TRBJ2-3
len: 14
v_gene: TRBV18
abundance: .

CDR3aa: CASNLIAIPDTQYF
CDR3nt: TGTGCCAGCAACCTAATAGCAATCCCAGATACGCAGTATTTT
d_gene: .
j_gene: TRBJ2-3
len: 14
v_gene: TRBV6-5
abundance: .

CDR3aa: CATSVETGERDNEQFF
CDR3nt: TGTGCCACCAGCGTCGAAACAGGGGAGAGGGACAATGAGCAGTTCTTC
d_gene: TRBD1
j_gene: TRBJ2-1
len: 16
v_gene: TRBV24-1
abundance: once

CDR3aa: CASSIDFREAGAYEQYF
CDR3nt: TGTGCCAGTAGTATAGACTTTCGGGAGGCAGGCGCCTACGAGCAGTACTTC
d_gene: TRBD2
j_gene: TRBJ2-7
len: 17
v_gene: TRBV19
abundance: .

CDR3aa: CASRHSGKVHEQYF
CDR3nt: TGTGCCAGCAGACATAGCGGGAAGGTCCACGAGCAGTACTTC
d_gene: TRBD2
j_gene: TRBJ2-7
len: 14
v_gene: TRBV11-2
abundance: .

CDR3aa: CASSLGGAGGSSYEQYF
CDR3nt: TGTGCCAGCAGCTTGGGTGGTGCGGGTGGCTCCTCCTACGAGCAGTACTTC
d_gene: .
j_gene: TRBJ2-7
len: 17
v_gene: TRBV5-6
abundance: .

CDR3aa: CASSPRDRATEAFF
CDR3nt: TGTGCCAGCAGCCCCCGGGACAGGGCCACTGAAGCTTTCTTT
d_gene: TRBD1
j_gene: TRBJ1-1
len: 14
v_gene: TRBV3-1/TRBV3-2
abundance: .

CDR3aa: CASSDKGGEDTQYF
CDR3nt: TGTGCCAGCAGTGACAAGGGGGGGGAGGATACGCAGTATTTT
d_gene: .
j_gene: TRBJ2-3
len: 14
v_gene: TRBV6-4
abundance: .

CDR3aa: CASSTGGRYGYTF
CDR3nt: TGTGCCAGCAGTACAGGGGGCCGCTATGGCTACACCTTC
d_gene: TRBD1
j_gene: TRBJ1-2
len: 13
v_gene: TRBV28
abundance: .

CDR3aa: CASQSGGVHNEQFF
CDR3nt: TGTGCCAGTCAGAGCGGGGGCGTACACAATGAGCAGTTCTTC
d_gene: TRBD2
j_gene: TRBJ2-1
len: 14
v_gene: TRBV2
abundance: .

CDR3aa: CASSGQGAELNEQFF
CDR3nt: TGTGCCAGCAGTGGACAGGGAGCCGAATTAAATGAGCAGTTCTTC
d_gene: TRBD1
j_gene: TRBJ2-1
len: 15
v_gene: TRBV6-4
abundance: .

CDR3aa: CASSFPGTNSYEQYF
CDR3nt: TGTGCCAGCAGTTTCCCCGGGACAAACTCCTACGAGCAGTACTTC
d_gene: .
j_gene: TRBJ2-7
len: 15
v_gene: TRBV28
abundance: .

CDR3aa: CASSFLEDANTGELFF
CDR3nt: TGTGCCAGCAGTTTCCTGGAGGACGCGAACACCGGGGAGCTGTTTTTT
d_gene: .
j_gene: TRBJ2-2
len: 16
v_gene: TRBV28
abundance: .

CDR3aa: CASSLPSGGAIRDNEQFF
CDR3nt: TGTGCCAGCAGCTTACCTAGCGGGGGGGCCATTCGGGACAATGAGCAGTTCTTC
d_gene: TRBD2
j_gene: TRBJ2-1
len: 18
v_gene: TRBV7-2
abundance: .

CDR3aa: CATSPDSGSMNTEAFF
CDR3nt: TGTGCCACCAGCCCTGACTCCGGGTCCATGAACACTGAAGCTTTCTTT
d_gene: .
j_gene: TRBJ1-1
len: 16
v_gene: TRBV15
abundance: .

CDR3aa: CASSLEAGEGETQYF
CDR3nt: TGTGCCAGCAGCCTAGAAGCGGGAGAGGGGGAGACCCAGTACTTC
d_gene: TRBD2
j_gene: TRBJ2-5
len: 15
v_gene: TRBV11-2
abundance: .

CDR3aa: CASSPGEARETQYF
CDR3nt: TGTGCCAGCAGCCCCGGGGAGGCTAGGGAGACCCAGTACTTC
d_gene: .
j_gene: TRBJ2-5
len: 14
v_gene: TRBV7-9
abundance: few

CDR3aa: CASSRQGYGYTF
CDR3nt: TGTGCCAGCAGCCGCCAGGGATATGGCTACACCTTC
d_gene: .
j_gene: TRBJ1-2
len: 12
v_gene: TRBV3-1/TRBV3-2
abundance: .